This T cell receptor (beta chain) was sequenced in a study of OX40 agonist ivuxolimab in advanced cancers. This CDR3 spans 14 amino acids. The germline gives CDR1 GTSNPN, CDR2 SVGIG (reference sequence). The V and J ends lost 1 base and 10 bases respectively, with 14 bases between them. The table came from immunoSEQ multiplex PCR; TCRdb's copy has only in-frame clones and leaves some out. The table has around 67,000 clones, roughly 80% seen once. The gene calls are TRBV30 and TRBJ1-6, with D unclear. Here the sequenced sample was CD4+ or CD8+ T cells sorted from blood, taken in a trial of the OX40 agonist ivuxolimab. The sequence came from an adult with an advanced solid tumor such as melanoma, head and neck, liver or kidney cancer. In nucleotides, the CDR3 is TGTGCCTGGAGTGGGACGACATCGTTCTCACCCCTCCACTTT. Translated: CAWSGTTSFSPLHF.